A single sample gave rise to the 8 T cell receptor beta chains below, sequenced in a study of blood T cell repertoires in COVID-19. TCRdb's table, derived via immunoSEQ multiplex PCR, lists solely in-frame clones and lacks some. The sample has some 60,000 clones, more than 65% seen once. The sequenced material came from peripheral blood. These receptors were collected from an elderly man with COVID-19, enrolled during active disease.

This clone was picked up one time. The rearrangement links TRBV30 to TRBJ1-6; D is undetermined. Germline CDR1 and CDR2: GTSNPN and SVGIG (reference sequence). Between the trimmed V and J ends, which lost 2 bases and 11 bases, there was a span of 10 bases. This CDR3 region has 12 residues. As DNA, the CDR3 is TGTGCCTGGAGTCTCCCTCGGGCACCCCTCCACTTT. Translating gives CAWSLPRAPLHF. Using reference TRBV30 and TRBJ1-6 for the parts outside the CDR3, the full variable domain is SQTIHQWPATLVQPVGSPLSLECTVEGTSNPNLYWYRQAAGRGLQLLFYSVGIGQISSEVPQNLSASRPQDRQFILSSKKLLLSDSGFYLCAWSLPRAPLHFGNGTRLTVT.

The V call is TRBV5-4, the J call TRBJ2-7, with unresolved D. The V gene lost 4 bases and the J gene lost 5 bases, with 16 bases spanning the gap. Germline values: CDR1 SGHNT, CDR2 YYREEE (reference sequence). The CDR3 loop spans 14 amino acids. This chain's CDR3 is CASSSRDLSNEQYF. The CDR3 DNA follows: TGTGCCAGCAGCAGCCGAGACTTATCCAACGAGCAGTACTTC.

The CDR3 DNA is TGTGCCAGTAGACCTCCGGGACAGGGGAGTGAAAAACTGTTTTTT. Its translation: CASRPPGQGSEKLFF. V and J are TRBV19 and TRBJ1-4; 10 bases fit TRBD1. Germline CDR1 reads LNHDA; CDR2 reads SQIVND (reference sequence). This CDR3 comprises 15 residues. J lost 7 bases, V lost 6 bases, and 8 bases had no gene match.

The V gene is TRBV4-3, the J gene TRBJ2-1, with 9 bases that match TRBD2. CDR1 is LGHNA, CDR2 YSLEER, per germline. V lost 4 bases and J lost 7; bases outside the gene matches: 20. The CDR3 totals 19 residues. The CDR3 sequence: CASSPSLGLAGFMGNEQFF. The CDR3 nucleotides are TGCGCCAGCAGCCCTTCTCTTGGGCTAGCGGGGTTCATGGGGAATGAGCAGTTCTTC.

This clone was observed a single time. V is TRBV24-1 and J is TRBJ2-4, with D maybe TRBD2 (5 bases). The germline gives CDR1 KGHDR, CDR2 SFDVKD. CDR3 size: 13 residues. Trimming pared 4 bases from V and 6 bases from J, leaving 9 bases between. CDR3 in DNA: TGTGCCACCAGTGAGCTTGGAGGAAACATTCAGTACTTC. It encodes CATSELGGNIQYF.

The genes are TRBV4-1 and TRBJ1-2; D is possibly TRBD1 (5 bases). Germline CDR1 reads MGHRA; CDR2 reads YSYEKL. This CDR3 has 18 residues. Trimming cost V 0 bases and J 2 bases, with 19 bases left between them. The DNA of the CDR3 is TGCGCCAGCAGCCAAGATCTAAGGGGTGAACAGGCGAACTATGGCTACACCTTC. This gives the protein CASSQDLRGEQANYGYTF.

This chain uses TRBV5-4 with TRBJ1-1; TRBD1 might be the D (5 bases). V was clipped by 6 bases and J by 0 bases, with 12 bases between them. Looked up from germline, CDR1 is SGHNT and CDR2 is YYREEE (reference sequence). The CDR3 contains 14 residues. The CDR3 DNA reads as TGTGCCAGCAATCGGCAGGGAATGAACACTGAAGCTTTCTTT. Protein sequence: CASNRQGMNTEAFF.

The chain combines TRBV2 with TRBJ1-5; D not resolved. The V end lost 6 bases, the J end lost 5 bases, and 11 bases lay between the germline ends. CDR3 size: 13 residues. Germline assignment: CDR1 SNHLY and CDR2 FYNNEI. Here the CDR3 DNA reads TGTGCCAGCAGCGGCTCGGGTGATCAGCCCCAGCATTTT. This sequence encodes CASSGSGDQPQHF.